This is a list of T cell receptor beta chains from one sample in a study of long-term antiretroviral therapy in people with HIV. TCRdb's table, derived via immunoSEQ multiplex PCR, lists solely in-frame clones and lacks some. The table records some 18,000 clones, about four fifths of them present only once. Sequencing was performed on unsorted PBMCs, taken at the start of antiretroviral therapy, before treatment. The receptors were sampled from a man aged 18 to 35 with HIV. Each CDR3 is given with its conserved first and last residue. A D gene is named only where the DNA matches it firmly. Rows may omit the clone size; those that give it use once, few, many or a size class.

D gene: TRBD2; V gene: TRBV28; clone size: .; J gene: TRBJ2-7; CDR3 DNA: TGTGCATCCGAGGGGGCTAGCGGGAGACACGAGCAGTACTTC; CDR3 protein: CASEGASGRHEQYF
D gene: TRBD2; V gene: TRBV4-3; clone size: .; J gene: TRBJ2-1; CDR3 DNA: TGCGCCAGCAGCCAAGATCTGCCGGGCCTAGCGGGAGCCGGGGAGCAGTTCTTC; CDR3 protein: CASSQDLPGLAGAGEQFF
D gene: .; V gene: TRBV10-3; clone size: few; J gene: TRBJ2-5; CDR3 DNA: TGTGCCATCAGTGAGTCGAAGGGGGAAGAGACCCAGTACTTC; CDR3 protein: CAISESKGEETQYF
D gene: .; V gene: TRBV7-2; clone size: .; J gene: TRBJ2-1; CDR3 DNA: TGTGCCAGCAGCTTAGTCGGGAGCTCCTACAATGAGCAGTTCTTC; CDR3 protein: CASSLVGSSYNEQFF
D gene: TRBD1; V gene: TRBV25-1; clone size: few; J gene: TRBJ2-7; CDR3 DNA: TGTGCCAGCAGTGCCTGGACAGGGGTTTTATCCTACGAGCAGTACTTC; CDR3 protein: CASSAWTGVLSYEQYF
D gene: .; V gene: TRBV30; clone size: once; J gene: TRBJ1-2; CDR3 DNA: TGTGCCTGGAGCGTGACGAGAGGTGGCTACACCTTC; CDR3 protein: CAWSVTRGGYTF
D gene: .; V gene: TRBV7-2; clone size: .; J gene: TRBJ2-2; CDR3 DNA: TGTGCCAGCAGCTTAAAACTAGCCGGCGCCGGGGAGCTGTTTTTT; CDR3 protein: CASSLKLAGAGELFF
D gene: TRBD2; V gene: TRBV7-2; clone size: .; J gene: TRBJ2-3; CDR3 DNA: TGTGCCAGCAGCTCTAGCGGGAGCGGCCATACGCAGTATTTT; CDR3 protein: CASSSSGSGHTQYF
D gene: .; V gene: TRBV6-1; clone size: .; J gene: TRBJ2-7; CDR3 DNA: TGTGCCAGCACAAGAAGCTCCTACGAGCAGTACTTC; CDR3 protein: CASTRSSYEQYF
D gene: .; V gene: TRBV5-4; clone size: .; J gene: TRBJ1-2; CDR3 DNA: TGTGCCAGCAGCGGAATGGACGGAAACTATGGCTACACCTTC; CDR3 protein: CASSGMDGNYGYTF
D gene: TRBD2; V gene: TRBV27; clone size: .; J gene: TRBJ2-2; CDR3 DNA: TGTGCCAGCGGAGGACTAGCGAACACCGGGGAGCTGTTTTTT; CDR3 protein: CASGGLANTGELFF
D gene: TRBD1; V gene: TRBV28; clone size: .; J gene: TRBJ1-2; CDR3 DNA: TGTGCCAGCAGTTCCCAAGACAGGGCCTATGGCTACACCTTC; CDR3 protein: CASSSQDRAYGYTF
D gene: TRBD1; V gene: TRBV5-6; clone size: .; J gene: TRBJ1-5; CDR3 DNA: TGTGCCAGCAGCCGTGACAGGGGTAGCAATCAGCCCCAGCATTTT; CDR3 protein: CASSRDRGSNQPQHF
D gene: TRBD2; V gene: TRBV7-9; clone size: few; J gene: TRBJ2-7; CDR3 DNA: TGTGCCAGCAGCCCCCGGGTAGCGGGAGCCTACGAGCAGTACTTC; CDR3 protein: CASSPRVAGAYEQYF
D gene: .; V gene: TRBV5-6; clone size: .; J gene: TRBJ2-6; CDR3 DNA: TGTGCCAGCAGCTTGGTCTCAGGGGCCCGCGCCAACGTCCTGACTTTC; CDR3 protein: CASSLVSGARANVLTF
D gene: .; V gene: TRBV9; clone size: .; J gene: TRBJ2-1; CDR3 DNA: TGTGCCAGCAGCCCCGTGACAGGAGGTTCCTCCTACAATGAGCAGTTCTTC; CDR3 protein: CASSPVTGGSSYNEQFF
D gene: TRBD2; V gene: TRBV5-1; clone size: .; J gene: TRBJ2-2; CDR3 DNA: TGCGCCAGCAGCCGAACCTTAGCGGGAGGGCCTACCGGGGAGCTGTTTTTT; CDR3 protein: CASSRTLAGGPTGELFF
D gene: .; V gene: TRBV7-9; clone size: .; J gene: TRBJ1-4; CDR3 DNA: TGTGCCAGCAGCTTAAATGAAAAACTGTTTTTT; CDR3 protein: CASSLNEKLFF
D gene: .; V gene: TRBV11-2; clone size: .; J gene: TRBJ2-1; CDR3 DNA: TGTGCCAGCACGCGGGGTGCGGCCTACAATGAGCAGTTCTTC; CDR3 protein: CASTRGAAYNEQFF
D gene: TRBD2; V gene: TRBV5-1; clone size: .; J gene: TRBJ2-5; CDR3 DNA: TGCGCCAGCAGCCGGACTAGCGGGAGGAGGAGTAAAGAGACCCAGTACTTC; CDR3 protein: CASSRTSGRRSKETQYF